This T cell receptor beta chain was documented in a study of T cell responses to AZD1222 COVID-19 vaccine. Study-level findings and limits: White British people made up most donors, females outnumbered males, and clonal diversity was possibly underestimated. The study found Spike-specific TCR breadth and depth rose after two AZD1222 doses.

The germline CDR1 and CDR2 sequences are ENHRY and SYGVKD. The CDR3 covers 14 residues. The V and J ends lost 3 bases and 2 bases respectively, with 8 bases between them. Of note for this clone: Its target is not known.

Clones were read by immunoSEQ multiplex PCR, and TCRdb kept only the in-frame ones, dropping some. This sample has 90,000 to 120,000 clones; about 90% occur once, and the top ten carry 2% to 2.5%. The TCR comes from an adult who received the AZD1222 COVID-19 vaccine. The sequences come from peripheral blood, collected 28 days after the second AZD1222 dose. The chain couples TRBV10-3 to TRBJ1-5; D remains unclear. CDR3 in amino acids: CAISEAGGNQPQHF. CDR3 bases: TGTGCCATCAGTGAAGCCGGGGGCAATCAGCCCCAGCATTTT.